What follows are 30 T cell receptor beta chains derived from one specimen sequenced in a study of CD8 T cells in ankylosing spondylitis (dated by TCRdb to 2017 to 2019). Libraries were built with 5' RACE. The instrument was an Illumina HiSeq 2500. TCRdb handled the public reads itself, with Q25 trimming in fastp and clone calling in MiXCR, and kept productive beta chains. Each record represents a unique CDR3 protein, reported with the most common genes and DNA among its rows. The sample table contains around 450,000 distinct CDR3 sequences; only one count was recorded for 25% to 30% of them. In total, the top ten clones hold 0.89% of the sample. Broad study findings and their caveats: Blood from ankylosing spondylitis patients appeared to be characterized by a TCR beta motif composed of under 10 highly homologous amino acid variants.

The antigens for these receptors are not known. Material: blood, either unsorted or a sorted T cell fraction (not recorded which). The receptor set was obtained from a male donor with ankylosing spondylitis.

This sequence joins TRBV7-9 and TRBJ1-6; D is perhaps TRBD1 (6 bases). The CDR3 is 14 residues long. Trimming removed 5 bases from V and 9 bases from J, with 14 bases in between. Germline CDR1 is SEHNR and CDR2 is FQNEAQ (reference sequence). The CDR3 loop reads CASSPRDISSPLHF. As DNA, the CDR3 is TGTGCCAGCAGCCCCCGGGACATTTCTTCACCCCTCCACTTT.

The chain carries TRBV5-1 and TRBJ1-1; D is undetermined. The V end was cut by 4 bases, the J end by 1 base, with 11 bases between. Germline CDR1 is SGHRS and CDR2 is YFSETQ. This CDR3 region has 14 residues. This chain's CDR3 is CASSPSDRNTEAFF. CDR3 sequence (DNA): TGCGCCAGCAGCCCCTCAGATCGGAACACTGAAGCTTTCTTT.

This clonotype was seen a few times. The chain carries TRBV6-1 and TRBJ2-3; D uncertain. This CDR3 is built from 14 residues. Trimming took 8 bases from V and 0 from J, leaving 12 bases between them. The V gene's germline CDR1 is MNHNS and CDR2 SASEGT. The CDR3 sequence is CASLGRVSTDTQYF. CDR3 DNA: TGTGCCAGCTTAGGTCGGGTTAGCACAGATACGCAGTATTTT.

This clonotype came up a few times. The V call is TRBV10-3, the J call TRBJ2-1, with 13 bases aligning to TRBD2. This CDR3 comprises 17 residues. J gave up 7 bases and V 7 bases, and 13 bases lay outside the gene matches. Per the germline V gene, CDR1 is ENHRY and CDR2 is SYGVKD. CDR3 protein: CAIIRTSGSVLRNEQFF. The CDR3 nucleotides are TGTGCCATCATTCGGACTAGCGGGAGCGTCTTGAGGAATGAGCAGTTCTTC.

The gene calls are TRBV2 and TRBJ2-3; D uncertain. The CDR3 has 12 residues. Trimming stripped 6 bases from V and 2 bases from J, with 6 bases between. Germline V CDR1 and CDR2: SNHLY, FYNNEI. The CDR3 DNA is TGTGCCAGCAGGGCCAACACAGATACGCAGTATTTT. Translated: CASRANTDTQYF.

The chain uses TRBV24-1 and TRBJ2-5; 9 bases agree with TRBD1. The CDR3 has 16 amino acids. V lost 3 bases and J lost 3; bases outside the gene matches: 7. Germline V CDR1 and CDR2: KGHDR, SFDVKD. CDR3 loop: CATSDLRTGAEETQYF. Here the CDR3 DNA reads TGTGCCACCAGTGATCTTCGGACAGGGGCGGAAGAGACCCAGTACTTC.

The V gene is TRBV7-9, the J gene TRBJ1-2; D is undetermined. Germline CDR1 is SEHNR and CDR2 is FQNEAQ (reference sequence). This CDR3 comprises 16 residues. V gave up 1 base and J gave up 0 bases, with 12 bases separating them. The CDR3 loop reads CASSLERVSPNYGYTF. Written as DNA, the CDR3 is TGTGCCAGCAGCTTAGAAAGGGTTAGTCCTAACTATGGCTACACCTTC.

This clonotype was detected a few times. The J gene is TRBJ2-1, the V gene TRBV11-2, with D possibly TRBD2 on 6 matching bases. V lost 5 bases and J lost 13, with 18 bases in between. The CDR3 totals 13 residues. Germline CDR1 is SGHAT and CDR2 is FQNNGV. For the CDR3, the DNA is TGTGCCAGCAGCCCTCGCTCCGGAGGGGACCAGTTCTTC. Protein product: CASSPRSGGDQFF.

CDR3: CASSLGSRGPLYNSPLHF. CDR3 sequence (DNA): TGCGCCAGCAGCTTGGGGTCAAGGGGACCGCTCTATAATTCACCCCTCCACTTT. The chain joins TRBV5-1 to TRBJ1-6, with a weak D call TRBD1 (5 bases). V was pared by 0 bases and J by 3 bases, with 16 bases between. CDR3 length: 18 amino acids. Per germline, CDR1 SGHRS and CDR2 YFSETQ.

This clonotype was found a few times. The CDR3 protein is CASSREPLRELFF. The CDR3 DNA follows: TGTGCCAGCAGCAGAGAACCCCTGAGGGAGCTGTTTTTT. The chain employs TRBV11-2 and TRBJ2-2; D gene uncertain. The CDR3 totals 13 residues. Germline CDR1 SGHAT, CDR2 FQNNGV. The ends were cut back, 5 bases at V and 9 bases at J, with 13 bases in the middle. Based on the CDR3 plus reference TRBV11-2 and TRBJ2-2, the full variable domain is EAGVAQSPRYKIIEKRQSVAFWCNPISGHATLYWYQQILGQGPKLLIQFQNNGVVDDSQLPKDRFSAERLKGVDSTLKIQPAKLEDSAVYLCASSREPLRELFFGEGSRLTVL.

The chain employs TRBV29-1 and TRBJ2-1, with 8 bases matching TRBD2. Germline V CDR1 and CDR2: SQVTM, ANQGSEA. Trimming removed 6 bases from V and 9 bases from J; junction bases left unmatched: 10. The CDR3 covers 13 residues. CDR3 loop: CSVIPGLVSEQFF. As DNA, the CDR3 is TGCAGCGTGATCCCGGGACTAGTGAGTGAGCAGTTCTTC.

CDR3 DNA: TGTGCCAGCAGCGCGTTGGGACTAGCGGGAGGTTCCTACAATGAGCAGTTCTTC. It is translated as CASSALGLAGGSYNEQFF. V usage is TRBV9 and J usage is TRBJ2-1, with 15 bases that match TRBD2. This CDR3 comprises 18 residues. Germline CDR1 is SGDLS and CDR2 is YYNGEE. The V segment lost 3 bases and the J segment 1 base; nucleotides outside the gene matches: 5.

The chain recombines TRBV5-1 with TRBJ2-3; 9 positions match TRBD1. There are 16 residues in the CDR3. Per germline, CDR1 SGHRS and CDR2 YFSETQ. The V gene end was trimmed by 0 bases and the J gene end by 5 bases; junction bases not matched to a gene: 7. Here the CDR3 DNA reads TGCGCCAGCAGCTTGGAGGACAGGGGATATATAGATACGCAGTATTTT. Its protein product is CASSLEDRGYIDTQYF.

This clonotype was picked up a small number of times. This chain links TRBV2 with TRBJ2-1; 9 positions match TRBD2. The ends lost 4 bases at V and 7 bases at J; junction bases unmatched: 8. The length of the CDR3 is 15 residues. The germline gives CDR1 SNHLY, CDR2 FYNNEI. The CDR3 here is CASSGAGGPRNEQFF. The CDR3 nucleotides are TGTGCCAGCAGTGGGGCGGGAGGGCCGCGAAATGAGCAGTTCTTC.

The table lists this clonotype with many counts. The chain couples TRBV5-1 to TRBJ2-1; D is unclear. V shed 0 bases and J shed 3 bases, with 10 bases lying between them. Germline CDR1 and CDR2: SGHRS and YFSETQ. The CDR3 is 15 amino acids. The CDR3 nucleotides are TGCGCCAGCAGCTTGGACCTTTCGGGCTACAATGAGCAGTTCTTC. Protein sequence: CASSLDLSGYNEQFF.

The V call is TRBV10-2, the J call TRBJ2-7; D is unclear. Germline assignment: CDR1 WSHSY and CDR2 SAAADI. This CDR3 comprises 14 residues. The V end lost 2 bases, the J end lost 1 base, and 9 bases lay between the germline ends. This CDR3 reads CASSEMADSYEQYF. CDR3 in DNA: TGCGCCAGCAGTGAGATGGCAGATTCCTACGAGCAGTACTTC.

The sample holds a few counts of this clonotype. This sequence joins TRBV11-2 and TRBJ1-6; D call uncertain. Trimming removed 0 bases at V and 8 bases at J, with 5 bases between. The CDR3 runs to 13 residues. Per the germline V gene, CDR1 is SGHAT and CDR2 is FQNNGV. The CDR3 DNA reads TGTGCCAGCAGCTTAGATTCGGATTCACCCCTCCACTTT. This translates into CASSLDSDSPLHF.

This clonotype has a count of ten or more. The genes are TRBV12-3 or TRBV12-4 and TRBJ1-6; a weak D match, TRBD1 (5 bases). V was pared by 7 bases and J by 10 bases, with 17 bases between. The CDR3 has 14 residues. The CDR3 sequence: CASTLGRENSPLHF. The CDR3, as DNA: TGTGCCAGCACCTTGGGCAGGGAAAACTCACCCCTCCACTTT.

This clonotype has more than one count but fewer than ten. V and J are TRBV24-1 and TRBJ1-2; possibly TRBD1 for D (5 bases). Trimming took 4 bases from V and 3 from J, leaving 11 bases between them. CDR1 KGHDR and CDR2 SFDVKD come from the germline V gene. The CDR3 runs to 14 residues. CDR3 in DNA: TGTGCCACCAGTGAGGCTGGGGGTTACTATGGCTACACCTTC. Its protein product is CATSEAGGYYGYTF.

The gene calls are TRBV19 and TRBJ1-5, with D unclear. Germline values: CDR1 LNHDA, CDR2 SQIVND (reference sequence). V was cut by 4 bases and J by 0 bases, with 10 bases left in between. CDR3 length: 15 residues. This chain's CDR3 is CASSTLGNSNQPQHF. The CDR3 DNA reads as TGTGCCAGTAGTACTTTGGGTAATAGCAATCAGCCCCAGCATTTT.

In DNA form, the CDR3 reads TGTGCCAGCAGGGAAACCGGGACTAGACCTGGGGAGCTGTTTTTT. Residues: CASRETGTRPGELFF. The chain employs TRBV12-3 or TRBV12-4 and TRBJ2-2, with 8 nucleotides matching TRBD2. The CDR3 sequence is 15 residues long. J lost 8 bases, V lost 6 bases, and 11 bases had no gene match.

This clonotype was seen ten or more times. This rearrangement joins TRBV24-1 to TRBJ2-5; 7 positions agree with TRBD1. J gave up 5 bases and V 6 bases, and 11 bases lay outside the gene matches. The CDR3 runs to 15 residues. Germline V gives CDR1 KGHDR, CDR2 SFDVKD. The CDR3 DNA reads TGTGCCACCAGTCACCCCTCGGGGACAGAGGAGACCCAGTACTTC. This translates into CATSHPSGTEETQYF.

The chain is built from TRBV7-2 and TRBJ2-7, with 10 positions matching TRBD2. CDR3 size: 18 residues. Germline V lookup: CDR1 SGHTA, CDR2 FQGNSA. V gave up 1 base and J gave up 0 bases; unmatched junction bases: 9. CDR3 region: CASSLGPAGGLSSYEQYF. Written as DNA, the CDR3 is TGTGCCAGCAGCTTAGGGCCAGCGGGAGGGCTGAGCTCCTACGAGCAGTACTTC.

This clonotype was seen only a few times. V and J are TRBV7-9 and TRBJ2-7; the D is unclear. Germline V gene lookup returns CDR1 SEHNR and CDR2 FQNEAQ (reference sequence). V was pared by 5 bases and J by 1 base, with 6 bases between. The CDR3 covers 12 residues. CDR3 sequence (DNA): TGTGCCAGCAGCGAAACGTCCTACGAGCAGTACTTC. Translation: CASSETSYEQYF.

A few counts support this clonotype. J is TRBJ2-6 and V is TRBV20-1; D gene unclear. This CDR3 is 13 amino acids long. Trimming took 4 bases from V and 2 from J, leaving 6 bases between them. Germline V gene lookup returns CDR1 DFQATT and CDR2 SNEGSKA (reference sequence). The chain's CDR3 is CSAKAAGANVLTF. The DNA of the CDR3 is TGCAGTGCTAAGGCGGCTGGGGCCAACGTCCTGACTTTC.

The V call is TRBV5-1, the J call TRBJ2-1; 9 bases fit TRBD2. CDR1 is SGHRS, CDR2 YFSETQ, per germline. V was clipped by 0 bases and J by 0 bases; unmatched bases: 7. This CDR3 spans 18 amino acids. For the CDR3, the DNA is TGCGCCAGCAGCTTGGTCGCGGGAGGGCCCGGCTCCTACAATGAGCAGTTCTTC. Amino acid sequence: CASSLVAGGPGSYNEQFF.

There are a few counts of this clonotype. This chain links TRBV19 with TRBJ1-2; TRBD1 matches at 7 bases. CDR1 and CDR2 from the germline V gene are LNHDA and SQIVND (reference sequence). J gave up 5 bases and V 6 bases, and 12 bases lay outside the gene matches. This CDR3 comprises 15 residues. The CDR3 DNA reads as TGTGCCAGTAGCCACCCCCCCCGACAGGGTTATGGCTACACCTTC. This encodes CASSHPPRQGYGYTF.

The chain has TRBV5-1 and TRBJ2-5; 14 bases are shared with TRBD2. Germline trimming cut 4 bases from V and 4 bases from J; bases unmatched to any gene: 3. CDR3 length: 15 residues. Germline V lookup: CDR1 SGHRS, CDR2 YFSETQ. The CDR3 spells CASSQGLAGAETQYF. CDR3 in DNA: TGCGCCAGCAGCCAGGGACTAGCGGGAGCAGAGACCCAGTACTTC.

This clonotype was seen a few times. The J gene is TRBJ2-1, the V gene TRBV4-1; 10 nucleotides line up with TRBD2. This CDR3 is built from 16 residues. The V segment lost 2 bases and the J segment 7 bases; nucleotides outside the gene matches: 8. The germline V gene encodes CDR1 MGHRA and CDR2 YSYEKL. CDR3: CASSQQGAGGRNEQFF. CDR3 in DNA: TGCGCCAGCAGCCAACAGGGAGCGGGAGGGCGAAATGAGCAGTTCTTC.

V gene TRBV29-1 combines with J gene TRBJ2-5; no clear D gene. The germline V gene encodes CDR1 SQVTM and CDR2 ANQGSEA. The CDR3 runs to 13 residues. The ends were cut back, 7 bases at V and 2 bases at J, with 14 bases in the middle. CDR3 protein: CSAPHIDQETQYF. The CDR3, as DNA: TGCAGCGCCCCCCATATCGATCAAGAGACCCAGTACTTC.